The rows below give T cell receptor beta chains drawn from one sample of a study of T cell changes during pregnancy in multiple sclerosis. TCRdb's table, derived via immunoSEQ multiplex PCR, lists solely in-frame clones and lacks some. The sample yields about 120,000 clones, over 85% seen once. The specimen was peripheral blood, collected before pregnancy. Receptor source: a female donor with multiple sclerosis, enrolled in a pregnancy study. Each CDR3 is given without its conserved first and last residue.

TRBJ2-1	TRBV29-1	SGYTSGLSSYNEQF
TRBJ2-6	TRBV9	ASSYSGTGANVLT
TRBJ2-5	TRBV7-8	ASSRQLQGAETQY
TRBJ1-2	TRBV6-1	ASSEPGHAPNYGYT
TRBJ2-3	TRBV7-2	ASSLGTSGNTDTQY
TRBJ1-5	TRBV10-2	ASSDPGQGNQPQH
TRBJ2-4	TRBV19	ASSIGLAGGTRAKNIQY
TRBJ1-1	TRBV5-1	ASSLALGQLEAF
TRBJ2-7	TRBV6-5	ASRRDSYEQY
TRBJ1-1	TRBV28	ASSLLGGSAEAF
TRBJ1-2	TRBV27	ASSVGQGTIYGYT
TRBJ2-1	TRBV5-1	ASSLGGGGNYNEQF